Presented here are 8 T cell receptor beta chains from one specimen sequenced in a study of OX40 agonist ivuxolimab in advanced cancers. Generated by immunoSEQ multiplex PCR, the TCRdb table keeps only in-frame clones and is missing some. The sample lists about 82,000 clones, more than 85% occurring once. Sequencing used CD4+ or CD8+ T cells sorted from blood, obtained in a trial of the OX40 agonist ivuxolimab. These receptors all come from an adult with an advanced solid tumor such as melanoma, head and neck, liver or kidney cancer.

By proportion, this clone is medium-sized. Distinct nucleotide sequences in the sample also encode this CDR3. The chain employs TRBV5-1 and TRBJ1-3, with D tentatively TRBD1 (6 bases). This CDR3 is 14 amino acids long. Trimming took off 0 bases at V and 2 bases at J, with 6 bases between the two ends. Looked up from germline, CDR1 is SGHRS and CDR2 is YFSETQ. CDR3 region: CASSLGTAGNTIYF. CDR3 coding DNA: TGCGCCAGCAGCTTGGGGACAGCTGGAAACACCATATATTTT.

The chain has TRBV6-1 and TRBJ2-5, with D possibly being TRBD1 (6 bases). Germline CDR1 MNHNS, CDR2 SASEGT. CDR3 length equals 13 residues. V was trimmed by 6 bases and J by 4 bases, leaving 12 bases between them. This CDR3 is CASRDSSRETQYF. CDR3 sequence (DNA): TGTGCCAGCAGGGACAGCTCTAGAGAGACCCAGTACTTC.

This rearrangement joins TRBV4-2 to TRBJ1-2; 9 nucleotides line up with TRBD1. Per germline, CDR1 LGHNA and CDR2 YNFKEQ. The ends lost 4 bases at V and 5 bases at J; junction bases unmatched: 5. The CDR3 contains 14 residues. This CDR3 reads CASSLDRGEYGYTF. CDR3 DNA: TGTGCCAGCAGCCTTGACAGGGGGGAATATGGCTACACCTTC.

The chain combines TRBV10-2 with TRBJ2-1; 14 bases agree with TRBD2. This CDR3 has 15 amino acids. Germline V gives CDR1 WSHSY, CDR2 SAAADI. J lost 7 bases, V lost 5 bases, and 4 bases had no gene match. CDR3 bases: TGCGCCAGCAGTAGGACTAGCGGGGGGTTGAATGAGCAGTTCTTC. This sequence encodes CASSRTSGGLNEQFF.

The chain uses TRBV20-1 and TRBJ2-1; D not resolved. Germline-derived CDR1 and CDR2 are DFQATT and SNEGSKA (reference sequence). The CDR3 runs to 11 residues. Trimming removed 2 bases at V and 3 bases at J, with 2 bases between. In DNA form, the CDR3 reads TGCAGTGCTAGAAGCTACAATGAGCAGTTCTTC. Protein product: CSARSYNEQFF.

This chain connects TRBV19 to TRBJ1-5; D perhaps matches TRBD1 (5 bases). V was cut by 3 bases and J by 3 bases, with 6 bases left in between. The CDR3 is 13 residues long. Germline CDR1 reads LNHDA; CDR2 reads SQIVND (reference sequence). The CDR3, as DNA: TGTGCCAGTAGTATGGACACCAATCAGCCCCAGCATTTT. Its translation is CASSMDTNQPQHF.

The rearrangement uses TRBV10-3 and TRBJ1-2, with TRBD1 matching 7 bases. Germline V gives CDR1 ENHRY, CDR2 SYGVKD. Trimming at V came to 10 bases and at J to 2 bases, leaving 7 bases not matched to a gene. The CDR3 contains 13 residues. DNA for the CDR3: TGTGCCACGACCGGGACAGAAAACTATGGCTACACCTTC. This translates into CATTGTENYGYTF.

The chain combines TRBV10-2 with TRBJ1-1; 7 bases agree with TRBD1. Per germline, CDR1 WSHSY and CDR2 SAAADI. Trimming cost V 7 bases and J 8 bases; bases outside gene matches: 10. This CDR3 spans 13 amino acids. As DNA, the CDR3 is TGCGCCAGCATAGACAGGGCAAGGAGAGAAGCTTTCTTT. Its protein is CASIDRARREAFF.